This T cell receptor (beta chain) was captured in a study of technical replicates of blood from a few donors. Germline V gene sequence: CDR1 LNHDA, CDR2 SQIVND (reference sequence). V was cut by 6 bases and J by 3 bases, with 6 bases left in between. CDR3 length: 12 residues. TCRdb's table, derived via immunoSEQ multiplex PCR, lists solely in-frame clones and lacks some. The sample includes around 10,000 clones, roughly 94% of them seen just once. Source material: PBMCs. V usage is TRBV19 and J usage is TRBJ1-5, with a weak D call TRBD1 (5 bases). The receptor comes from a human donor in good health. The CDR3 sequence is CASRTDNQPQHF. DNA for the CDR3: TGTGCCAGTAGGACAGACAATCAGCCCCAGCATTTT. Supplemented by reference TRBV19 and TRBJ1-5, the full variable domain reads DGGITQSPKYLFRKEGQNVTLSCEQNLNHDAMYWYRQDPGQGLRLIYYSQIVNDFQKGDIAEGYSVSREKKESFPLTVTSAQKNPTAFYLCASRTDNQPQHFGDGTRLSIL.